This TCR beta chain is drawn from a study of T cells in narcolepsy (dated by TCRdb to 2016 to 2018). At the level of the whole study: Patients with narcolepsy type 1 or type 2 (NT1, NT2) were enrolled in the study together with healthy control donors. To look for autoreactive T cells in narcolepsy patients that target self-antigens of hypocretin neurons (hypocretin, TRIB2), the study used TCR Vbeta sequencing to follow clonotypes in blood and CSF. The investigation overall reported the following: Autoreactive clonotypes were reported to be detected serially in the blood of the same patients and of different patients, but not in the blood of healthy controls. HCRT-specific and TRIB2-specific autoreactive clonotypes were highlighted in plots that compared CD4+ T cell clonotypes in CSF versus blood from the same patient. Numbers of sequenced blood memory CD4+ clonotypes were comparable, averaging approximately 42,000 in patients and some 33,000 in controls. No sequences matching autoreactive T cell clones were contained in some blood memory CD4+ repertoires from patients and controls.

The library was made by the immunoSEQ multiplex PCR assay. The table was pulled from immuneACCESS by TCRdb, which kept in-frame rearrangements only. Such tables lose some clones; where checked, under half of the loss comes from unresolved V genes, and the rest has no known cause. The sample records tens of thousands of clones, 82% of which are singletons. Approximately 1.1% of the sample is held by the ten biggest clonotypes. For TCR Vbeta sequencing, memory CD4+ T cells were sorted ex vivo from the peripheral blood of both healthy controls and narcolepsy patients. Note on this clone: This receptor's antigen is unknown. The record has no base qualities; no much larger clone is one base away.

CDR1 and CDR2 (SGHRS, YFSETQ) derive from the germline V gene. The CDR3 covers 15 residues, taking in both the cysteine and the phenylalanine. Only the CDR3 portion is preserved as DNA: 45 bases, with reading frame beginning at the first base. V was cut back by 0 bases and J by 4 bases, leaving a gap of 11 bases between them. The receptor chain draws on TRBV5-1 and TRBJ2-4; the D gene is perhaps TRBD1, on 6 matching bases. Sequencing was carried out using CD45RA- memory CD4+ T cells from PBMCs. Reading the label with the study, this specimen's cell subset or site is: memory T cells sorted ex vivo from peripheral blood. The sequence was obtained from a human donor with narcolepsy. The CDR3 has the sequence CASSLAPGQKNIQYF. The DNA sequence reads TGCGCCAGCAGCTTGGCCCCCGGACAGAAAAACATTCAGTACTTC.